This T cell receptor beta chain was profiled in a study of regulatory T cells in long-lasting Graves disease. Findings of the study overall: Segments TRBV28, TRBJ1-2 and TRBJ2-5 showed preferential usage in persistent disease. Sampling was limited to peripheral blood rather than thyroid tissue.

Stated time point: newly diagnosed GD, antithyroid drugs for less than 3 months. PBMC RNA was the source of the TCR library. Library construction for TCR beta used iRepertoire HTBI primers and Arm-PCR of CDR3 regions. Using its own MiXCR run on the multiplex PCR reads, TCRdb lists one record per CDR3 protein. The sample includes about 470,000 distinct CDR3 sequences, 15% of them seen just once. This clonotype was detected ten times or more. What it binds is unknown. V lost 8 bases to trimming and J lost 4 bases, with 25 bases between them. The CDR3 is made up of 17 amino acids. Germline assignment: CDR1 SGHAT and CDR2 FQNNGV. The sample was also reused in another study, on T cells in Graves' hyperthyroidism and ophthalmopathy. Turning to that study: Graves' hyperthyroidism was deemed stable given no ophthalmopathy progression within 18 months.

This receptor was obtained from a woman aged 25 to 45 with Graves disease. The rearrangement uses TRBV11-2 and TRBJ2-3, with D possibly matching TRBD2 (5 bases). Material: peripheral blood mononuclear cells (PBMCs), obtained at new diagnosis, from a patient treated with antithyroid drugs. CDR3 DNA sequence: TGTGCCAGCCAGCAGATCGACGGGGAAACTCACCCAGATACGCAGTATTTT. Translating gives CASQQIDGETHPDTQYF.